Below are 29 T cell receptor beta chains sequenced from a single sample in a study of CD8 T cells in Susac syndrome. An input of roughly 0.5 to 1 ug of RNA was subjected to reverse transcription using random hexamers. TCRdb fed the immunoSEQ multiplex PCR reads into MiXCR, producing one record per CDR3 protein. The table lists under 150,000 distinct CDR3 sequences, nearly 97% of them singletons. Sequenced: CD4+ T cells from PBMCs. These receptors all stem from a human donor with Susac syndrome.

The rearrangement uses TRBV29-1 and TRBJ2-5; 11 positions agree with TRBD2. This CDR3 spans 15 amino acids. V trimming: 4 bases; J trimming: 4 bases; junction bases outside the gene matches: 8. The germline gives CDR1 SQVTM, CDR2 ANQGSEA. CDR3: CSVAWLAGGSETQYF. CDR3 nucleotides: TGCAGCGTTGCGTGGCTAGCGGGGGGATCAGAGACCCAGTACTTC. Supplemented by reference TRBV29-1 and TRBJ2-5, the full variable domain reads SAVISQKPSRDICQRGTSLTIQCQVDSQVTMMFWYRQQPGQSLTLIATANQGSEATYESGFVIDKFPISRPNLTFSTLTVSNMSPEDSSIYLCSVAWLAGGSETQYFGPGTRLLVL.

J is TRBJ1-2 and V is TRBV20-1; D remains ambiguous. Germline V gene lookup returns CDR1 DFQATT and CDR2 SNEGSKA (reference sequence). Deletions cut 7 bases from V and 8 bases from J, with 5 bases between. The CDR3 loop spans 8 amino acids. CDR3 protein: CSGSGYTF. For the CDR3, the DNA is TGCAGTGGAAGCGGCTACACCTTC.

This chain joins TRBV15 and TRBJ1-5; unclear D gene. V shed 0 bases and J shed 2 bases, with 8 bases lying between them. The CDR3 consists of 15 residues. Germline V gives CDR1 LNHNV, CDR2 YYDKDF (reference sequence). The CDR3 DNA reads TGTGCCACCAGCAGAGATGGGGTGGGCAATCAGCCCCAGCATTTT. The encoded protein is CATSRDGVGNQPQHF.

The chain recombines TRBV9 with TRBJ2-3; no reliable D call. CDR3 length: 17 amino acids. The V end lost 2 bases, the J end lost 3 bases, and 19 bases lay between the germline ends. CDR1 is SGDLS, CDR2 YYNGEE, per germline. In DNA, the CDR3 is TGTGCCAGCAGCGTTCAGCCATTCGACCTCCCGACAGATACGCAGTATTTT. Translating it yields CASSVQPFDLPTDTQYF.

This clonotype was picked up one time. This rearrangement joins TRBV20-1 to TRBJ2-1; perhaps TRBD2 as D (6 bases). V was pared by 0 bases and J by 3 bases, with 9 bases between. CDR3 size: 14 residues. CDR1 is DFQATT and CDR2 is SNEGSKA in the germline V gene (reference sequence). The CDR3 DNA is TGCAGTGCTAGAGATCCGCGGGGCTACAATGAGCAGTTCTTC. This gives the protein CSARDPRGYNEQFF.

The chain uses TRBV18 and TRBJ2-7; D not resolved. Germline CDR1 reads KGHSH; CDR2 reads LQKENI. V shed 4 bases and J shed 5 bases, with 6 bases lying between them. The CDR3 is 11 residues long. The CDR3 region has the DNA TGTGCCAGCTCACACAAGGACGAGCAGTACTTC. Translating it yields CASSHKDEQYF.

The chain recombines TRBV4-1 with TRBJ2-7; 7 nucleotides agree with TRBD2. J gave up 0 bases and V 4 bases, and 6 bases lay outside the gene matches. Germline V gene sequence: CDR1 MGHRA, CDR2 YSYEKL. The CDR3 is made up of 15 amino acids. CDR3 sequence reads: CASSPAGLGSYEQYF. The CDR3 coding sequence is TGCGCCAGCAGCCCAGCGGGGCTTGGCTCCTACGAGCAGTACTTC.

The chain combines TRBV4-1 with TRBJ2-6, with D maybe TRBD1 (6 bases). Trimming left V 0 bases short and J 2 bases short, with 8 bases between. CDR3 length equals 16 residues. The germline CDR1 and CDR2 sequences are MGHRA and YSYEKL. For the CDR3, the DNA is TGCGCCAGCAGCCAAGATTCAGGGGCTGGGGCCAACGTCCTGACTTTC. It translates to CASSQDSGAGANVLTF.

The chain recombines TRBV19 with TRBJ2-1; D not certain. Germline CDR1 LNHDA, CDR2 SQIVND (reference sequence). The CDR3 extends over 14 amino acids. V shed 4 bases and J shed 7 bases, with 14 bases lying between them. The CDR3 loop is CASSNTPALNEQFF. The DNA of the CDR3 is TGTGCCAGTAGTAACACCCCAGCGCTGAATGAGCAGTTCTTC.

The chain is built from TRBV14 and TRBJ2-7; D is uncertain. The CDR3 is 12 residues long. CDR1 and CDR2 (germline): SGHDN, FVKESK. Trimming took 3 bases from V and 6 from J, leaving 9 bases between them. The CDR3 bases are TGTGCCAGCAGCCAGGTTTCCCTCGAGCAGTACTTC. Translated, it gives CASSQVSLEQYF.

This clonotype occurred once. V is TRBV23-1 and J is TRBJ2-7, with TRBD1 as a possible D gene (5 bases). TRBV23-1 is labeled an ORF, and its function is uncertain. This CDR3 has 18 amino acids. V was cut by 3 bases and J by 0 bases, with 21 bases left in between. CDR3 in amino acids: CASSQGSLGIGASYEQYF. The CDR3 nucleotides are TGCGCCAGCAGTCAGGGCAGCTTGGGAATAGGGGCCTCCTACGAGCAGTACTTC.

This chain uses TRBV19 with TRBJ1-1; 8 bases align to TRBD1. The CDR3 spans 15 residues. V dropped 6 bases and J dropped 0; count of bases not matched to a gene: 6. Germline loops: CDR1 LNHDA, CDR2 SQIVND (reference sequence). CDR3 sequence reads: CASSGQGRLNTEAFF. CDR3 DNA: TGTGCCAGTAGCGGACAGGGACGTCTGAACACTGAAGCTTTCTTT.

The chain is built from TRBV6-5 and TRBJ2-6; D is ambiguous. The germline V and J ends were trimmed by 6 bases and 4 bases, with 13 bases remaining between them. Germline V gives CDR1 MNHEY, CDR2 SVGAGI. The CDR3 is made up of 15 amino acids. In nucleotides, the CDR3 is TGTGCCAGCAGGACCCAACTACTGGGGGCCAACGTCCTGACTTTC. Its protein product is CASRTQLLGANVLTF.

The chain combines TRBV28 with TRBJ2-5; D possibly corresponds to TRBD1 (6 bases). Germline CDR1 MDHEN, CDR2 SYDVKM. The CDR3 sequence is 14 residues long. V was shortened by 4 bases and J by 4 bases, with 13 bases between the two germline ends. The DNA for the CDR3 is TGTGCCAGCAGTTCTCACAGGGACCCAGAGACCCAGTACTTC. Translated, it gives CASSSHRDPETQYF.

The V call is TRBV2, the J call TRBJ1-2; unclear D gene. Looked up from germline, CDR1 is SNHLY and CDR2 is FYNNEI. Trimming shortened V by 4 bases and J by 2 bases, and 11 bases separated the two germline ends. This CDR3 region has 14 residues. CDR3 bases: TGTGCCAGCAGTGCGGACGGGGAGAACTATGGCTACACCTTC. This sequence encodes CASSADGENYGYTF.

The chain joins TRBV12-3 or TRBV12-4 to TRBJ2-3; 9 nucleotides match TRBD1. With V trimmed by 4 bases and J by 4 bases, 6 bases remained unmatched. The CDR3 loop spans 15 amino acids. CDR3 in amino acids: CASSSGQGRADTQYF. The CDR3, as DNA: TGTGCCAGCAGTTCGGGACAGGGTAGGGCAGATACGCAGTATTTT.

This clonotype was observed once. The chain has TRBV4-1 and TRBJ2-5, with 12 bases identical to TRBD2. The CDR3 contains 16 residues. CDR1 and CDR2 from the germline V gene are MGHRA and YSYEKL. After removal of 2 bases from V and 3 bases from J, the junction contained 4 bases not matched to a gene. This chain's CDR3 is CASSQLPSGGEETQYF. CDR3 nucleotides: TGCGCCAGCAGCCAACTCCCTAGCGGGGGGGAAGAGACCCAGTACTTC.

The chain carries TRBV7-9 and TRBJ2-7; D may be TRBD1 (5 bases). Trimming took 5 bases from V and 2 from J, leaving 13 bases between them. CDR1 and CDR2 (germline): SEHNR, FQNEAQ (reference sequence). This CDR3 region has 14 residues. CDR3 in DNA: TGTGCCAGCAGCCCAAGACAGAAACCCTACGAGCAGTACTTC. Residues: CASSPRQKPYEQYF.

The CDR3 protein is CATSSGANYGYTF. The CDR3 DNA sequence: TGTGCCACTTCCTCCGGGGCTAACTATGGCTACACCTTC. This chain connects TRBV24-1 to TRBJ1-2; the D is unclear. The germline V and J ends were trimmed by 10 bases and 0 bases, with 11 bases remaining between them. CDR1 and CDR2 from the germline V gene are KGHDR and SFDVKD. The CDR3 length is 13 residues.

This clonotype was counted a single time. The chain joins TRBV21-1 to TRBJ1-2; the D segment call TRBD1 is taken from the table without a DNA check. TRBV21-1 constitutes a pseudogene. The CDR3 runs 15 residues. Here the CDR3 DNA reads TGTGCCAGCAGCAAAGTAGGGGGGCTTCGCTATGGCTACACCTTC. This translates into CASSKVGGLRYGYTF.

V usage is TRBV6-6 and J usage is TRBJ2-5, with a tentative D call TRBD2 (6 bases). Trimming left V 2 bases short and J 1 base short, with 8 bases between. Looked up from germline, CDR1 is MNHNY and CDR2 is SVGAGI (reference sequence). There are 14 residues in the CDR3. The CDR3 spells CASSYGGIQETQYF. In DNA form, the CDR3 reads TGTGCCAGCAGTTACGGCGGGATCCAAGAGACCCAGTACTTC.

The chain uses TRBV15 and TRBJ2-4; TRBD2 might be the D (6 bases). Trimming left V 5 bases short and J 8 bases short, with 22 bases between. CDR3 length equals 16 residues. Germline V gene lookup returns CDR1 LNHNV and CDR2 YYDKDF (reference sequence). The CDR3 nucleotides read TGTGCCACCAGCTCCCGGCGGGACGGCCCCATGGACATTCAGTACTTC. The encoded protein is CATSSRRDGPMDIQYF.

In DNA, the CDR3 is TGTGCCACCCAGGGGTCGAACAATGAGCAGTTCTTC. Its translation: CATQGSNNEQFF. The V and J genes are TRBV6-6 and TRBJ2-1; D possibly corresponds to TRBD1 (6 bases). The germline V gene has CDR1 MNHNY and CDR2 SVGAGI (reference sequence). The CDR3 loop spans 12 amino acids. The V end lost 10 bases, the J end lost 5 bases, and 12 bases lay between the germline ends.

This chain uses TRBV6-4 with TRBJ2-7; 7 nucleotides align to TRBD2. The germline CDR1 and CDR2 sequences are MRHNA and SNTAGT. V shed 5 bases and J 6 bases; nucleotides not matched to a gene: 16. The CDR3 sequence is 16 residues long. The CDR3: CASSPTGGSGSREQYF. In nucleotides, the CDR3 is TGTGCCAGCAGTCCTACGGGGGGATCAGGGTCTCGCGAGCAGTACTTC.

CDR3 loop: CSARNLPQETQYF. The CDR3, as DNA: TGCAGTGCTAGGAACCTCCCTCAAGAGACCCAGTACTTC. This rearrangement joins TRBV20-1 to TRBJ2-5; unclear D gene. The CDR3 extends over 13 amino acids. The V gene lost 3 bases and the J gene lost 2 bases, with 10 bases spanning the gap. CDR1 is DFQATT and CDR2 is SNEGSKA in the germline V gene (reference sequence).

This rearrangement joins TRBV20-1 to TRBJ1-2; 9 bases map to TRBD1. The germline V gene has CDR1 DFQATT and CDR2 SNEGSKA (reference sequence). CDR3 length equals 13 residues. V gave up 5 bases and J gave up 2 bases; unmatched junction bases: 3. The CDR3 sequence: CSAGDRVNYGYTF. Written as DNA, the CDR3 is TGCAGTGCTGGGGACAGGGTAAACTATGGCTACACCTTC.

The J gene is TRBJ2-1, the V gene TRBV5-4; D gene unclear. Trimming shortened V by 10 bases and J by 5 bases, and 13 bases separated the two germline ends. Per germline, CDR1 SGHNT and CDR2 YYREEE (reference sequence). CDR3 length equals 12 residues. The CDR3 bases are TGTGCCTGCATTGGCGGTAACAATGAGCAGTTCTTC. Its translation: CACIGGNNEQFF.

The chain couples TRBV4-1 to TRBJ2-7; D ambiguous. This CDR3 has 15 residues. Trimming left V 0 bases short and J 3 bases short, with 12 bases between. Per the germline V gene, CDR1 is MGHRA and CDR2 is YSYEKL. In nucleotides, the CDR3 is TGCGCCAGCAGCCAAGATCCAGCCAAGATCTACGAGCAGTACTTC. Translating it yields CASSQDPAKIYEQYF.

CDR3: CASSLGGVSGYTF. CDR3 in DNA: TGCGCCAGCAGCTTGGGCGGGGTGAGTGGCTACACCTTC. The chain employs TRBV5-1 and TRBJ1-2; no clear D gene. Germline lookup yields CDR1 SGHRS and CDR2 YFSETQ. With 0 bases removed from V and 7 bases from J, the gap between germline ends came to 10 bases. CDR3 length: 13 amino acids.